A single sample gave rise to the 13 T cell receptor beta chains below, sequenced in a study of blood T cell repertoires in COVID-19. Libraries were prepared by immunoSEQ multiplex PCR; TCRdb keeps only in-frame clonotypes and omits some of them. The top ten clones hold more than 10% of a sample with tens of thousands of clones, approximately 84% of them seen once. The material sequenced was peripheral blood. The receptors come from a man aged 50-60 years with COVID-19, enrolled during active disease.

This clone has a handful of counts. J is TRBJ2-2 and V is TRBV10-1; a possible D gene is TRBD2 (5 bases). V was trimmed by 6 bases and J by 6 bases, leaving 11 bases between them. CDR1 is WNHNN, CDR2 SYGVQD, per germline (reference sequence). This CDR3 has 13 residues. The CDR3 DNA is TGCGCCAGCAGCCCCCAGAGGGCCGGGGAGCTGTTTTTT. Its translation is CASSPQRAGELFF.

The chain links TRBV9 to TRBJ2-1; D unclear. Trimming took off 0 bases at V and 7 bases at J, with 11 bases between the two ends. Germline lookup yields CDR1 SGDLS and CDR2 YYNGEE. There are 14 residues in the CDR3. The CDR3 DNA follows: TGTGCCAGCAGCGTAGAAGGTCAGAGGAATGAGCAGTTCTTC. Protein sequence: CASSVEGQRNEQFF.

Only one count was recorded for this clone. This rearrangement joins TRBV9 to TRBJ2-1; a weak D match, TRBD1 (6 bases). V was pared by 5 bases and J by 0 bases, with 21 bases between. CDR1 and CDR2 (germline): SGDLS, YYNGEE. This CDR3 has 18 residues. The CDR3 nucleotides read TGTGCCAGCAGTGGTGGGCACAGGGATCAGAGCTCCTACAATGAGCAGTTCTTC. This encodes CASSGGHRDQSSYNEQFF.

The rearrangement joins TRBV7-6 to TRBJ2-6; 9 bases line up with TRBD1. CDR1 and CDR2 (germline): SGHVS, FNYEAQ. The CDR3 is 13 residues long. Trimming removed 3 bases from V and 15 bases from J; junction bases left unmatched: 6. In DNA form, the CDR3 reads TGTGCCAGCAGCTTGAGCACAGGGGGCCGCCTGACTTTC. It yields the protein CASSLSTGGRLTF.

The chain links TRBV3-1 (or the pseudogene TRBV3-2) to TRBJ2-3; D is uncertain. The ends were cut back, 1 base at V and 0 bases at J, with 8 bases in the middle. The CDR3 runs to 15 residues. Per germline, CDR1 LGHDT and CDR2 YNNKEL (reference sequence). The chain's CDR3 is CASSQVSTSTDTQYF. The CDR3, as DNA: TGTGCCAGCAGCCAAGTGTCCACTAGCACAGATACGCAGTATTTT.

The CDR3, as DNA: TGTGCCAGTAGGGAATGGGGCCGCGGAACCGGGGAGCTGTTTTTT. Translating it yields CASREWGRGTGELFF. The chain links TRBV19 to TRBJ2-2, with D tentatively TRBD1 (5 bases). There are 15 residues in the CDR3. Per germline, CDR1 LNHDA and CDR2 SQIVND (reference sequence). Deletions cut 6 bases from V and 5 bases from J, with 16 bases between.

V and J are TRBV2 and TRBJ2-2, with D possibly being TRBD2 (5 bases). V dropped 8 bases and J dropped 5 bases, with 18 bases sitting between them. Germline loops: CDR1 SNHLY, CDR2 FYNNEI. CDR3 length equals 15 residues. CDR3 bases: TGTGCCAGCCTAGCTGACCGCGTTGGGACCGGGGAGCTGTTTTTT. It specifies CASLADRVGTGELFF.

The chain recombines TRBV11-1 with TRBJ2-1; the match to TRBD2 covers 10 bases. Germline loops: CDR1 SGHAT, CDR2 FQDESV (reference sequence). The length of the CDR3 is 15 residues. V lost 5 bases, J lost 8 bases, and 9 bases stayed unmatched. The DNA of the CDR3 is TGTGCCAGCAGCCCTAGCGGGGGCCCCTGGGATGAGCAGTTCTTC. Its translation: CASSPSGGPWDEQFF.

The V call is TRBV27, the J call TRBJ1-4, with D possibly TRBD1 on 5 matching bases. The CDR3 is 15 amino acids. Trimming removed 6 bases at V and 8 bases at J, with 19 bases between. Germline V gene data show CDR1 as MNHEY and CDR2 as SMNVEV (reference sequence). Here the CDR3 reads CASSMGGSVGEKLFF. CDR3 in DNA: TGTGCCAGCAGCATGGGGGGTTCTGTAGGGGAAAAACTGTTTTTT.

The sample holds a few counts of this clone. The V gene is TRBV24-1, the J gene TRBJ1-5; 8 nucleotides line up with TRBD1. Germline CDR1 reads KGHDR; CDR2 reads SFDVKD. J lost 8 bases, V lost 8 bases, and 34 bases had no gene match. The CDR3 totals 22 residues. CDR3 nucleotides: TGTGCCACCAAGGGGGGTGGGACAGGCGCCAAACCCGGGACACTAAAGAGGGAGCCCCAGCATTTT. Amino acids: CATKGGGTGAKPGTLKREPQHF.

The rearrangement links TRBV10-3 to TRBJ2-2; D remains ambiguous. The germline V and J ends were trimmed by 6 bases and 0 bases, with 5 bases remaining between them. The CDR3 sequence is 13 residues long. Germline CDR1 reads ENHRY; CDR2 reads SYGVKD. The CDR3 reads CAIRLTNTGELFF. The CDR3 bases are TGTGCCATCAGACTAACGAACACCGGGGAGCTGTTTTTT.

This clone occurred a few times. The rearrangement links TRBV4-2 to TRBJ2-5; TRBD1 is a possible D gene (6 bases). Germline loops: CDR1 LGHNA, CDR2 YNFKEQ. CDR3 length equals 16 residues. The V end was cut by 2 bases, the J end by 1 base, with 14 bases between. CDR3 coding DNA: TGTGCCAGCAGCCAAAAGACAGGAATGTTCCAAGAGACCCAGTACTTC. Amino acid sequence: CASSQKTGMFQETQYF.

The chain joins TRBV19 to TRBJ2-7; TRBD1 aligns across 11 bases. The CDR3 has 14 amino acids. Germline CDR1 LNHDA, CDR2 SQIVND (reference sequence). V was pared by 8 bases and J by 5 bases, with 8 bases of the junction left unmatched. The CDR3 loop reads CASARTGGFHEQYF. DNA for the CDR3: TGTGCCAGTGCCCGGACAGGGGGCTTCCACGAGCAGTACTTC.